This entry concerns a single T cell receptor (beta chain). Its cognate antigen is unknown. The data were produced by immunoSEQ multiplex PCR, yet TCRdb's version contains in-frame clones alone and is incomplete. There are tens of thousands of clones in the sample; 75% to 90% occur only once, and roughly 3.7% lies in the top ten. The sample comes from a study of neoadjuvant nivolumab and ipilimumab in lung cancer. About the research overall: Nivolumab 3 mg/kg was given days 1, 15 and 29, plus ipilimumab 1 mg/kg day 1 in combination. Notes on the study in general: Resected tumors had greater TCR richness and clonality than uninvolved lung. Higher pretherapy blood TCR richness went with higher resected-tumor richness.

The germline V and J ends were trimmed by 4 bases and 6 bases, with 9 bases remaining between them. The germline V gene encodes CDR1 SGHTA and CDR2 FQGTGA. The CDR3 length is 13 residues. Source: blood, taken before neoadjuvant nivolumab, alone or with ipilimumab. The genes are TRBV7-3 and TRBJ2-2, with a tentative D call TRBD2 (5 bases). This TCR came from an adult with non-small cell lung cancer. Some clones in this sample may be carry-over from other donors' samples. The CDR3 reads CASSWGVPGELFF. Here the CDR3 DNA reads TGTGCCAGCAGCTGGGGAGTACCCGGGGAGCTGTTTTTT.